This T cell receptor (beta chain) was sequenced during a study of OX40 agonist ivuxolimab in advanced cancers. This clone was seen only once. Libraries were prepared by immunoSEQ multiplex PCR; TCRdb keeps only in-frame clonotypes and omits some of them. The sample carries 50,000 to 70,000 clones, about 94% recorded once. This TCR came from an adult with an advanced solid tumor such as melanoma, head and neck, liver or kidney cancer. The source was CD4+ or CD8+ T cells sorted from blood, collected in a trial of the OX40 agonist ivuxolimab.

The CDR3, as DNA: TGTGCCAGTAGTCTAATACTAGCGGGAGGTTCCTACAATGAGCAGTTCTTC. It translates to CASSLILAGGSYNEQFF. The chain recombines TRBV19 with TRBJ2-1; 12 bases align to TRBD2. V lost 5 bases and J lost 1; bases outside the gene matches: 6. Germline lookup yields CDR1 LNHDA and CDR2 SQIVND (reference sequence). The CDR3 has 17 residues.